A single sample gave rise to the 21 T cell receptor beta chains below, sequenced in a study of blood T cell repertoires in COVID-19. The protocol was immunoSEQ multiplex PCR, while the TCRdb copy is restricted to in-frame clones and leaves out a portion. Here the sample spans about 270,000 clones, more than 80% being singletons. Sample: PBMCs or T cells enriched from blood (not recorded which). These receptors originate from a woman in her twenties or thirties with acute COVID-19.

The chain recombines TRBV5-4 with TRBJ1-2; D unclear. Germline V gene data show CDR1 as SGHNT and CDR2 as YYREEE (reference sequence). CDR3 size: 15 residues. V lost 0 bases and J 4 bases, leaving 13 bases between the germline ends. The CDR3 protein is CASSLEVGVSYGYTF. For the CDR3, the DNA is TGTGCCAGCAGCTTGGAGGTTGGAGTATCCTATGGCTACACCTTC.

The rearrangement joins TRBV4-3 to TRBJ2-2; D ambiguous. Germline V gene lookup returns CDR1 LGHNA and CDR2 YSLEER. Trimming pared 0 bases from V and 7 bases from J, leaving 9 bases between. CDR3 length: 14 residues. The CDR3 reads CASSQDFPSGELFF. The CDR3 DNA reads as TGCGCCAGCAGCCAAGATTTTCCGAGCGGGGAGCTGTTTTTT.

The chain has TRBV6-5 and TRBJ2-1; possible D gene TRBD1, 6 bases. Trimming removed 7 bases from V and 8 bases from J, with 12 bases in between. Germline assignment: CDR1 MNHEY and CDR2 SVGAGI. The CDR3 consists of 12 residues. The CDR3 protein is CASTLQGYEQFF. CDR3 nucleotide sequence: TGTGCCAGCACGCTACAGGGATATGAGCAGTTCTTC.

The chain combines TRBV14 with TRBJ2-1; 10 positions match TRBD2. This CDR3 has 15 residues. Germline V gene lookup returns CDR1 SGHDN and CDR2 FVKESK. V was clipped by 1 base and J by 15 bases; unmatched bases: 12. The CDR3 spells CASSQGGTSATVPFF. CDR3 bases: TGTGCCAGCAGCCAAGGCGGGACTAGCGCCACTGTCCCGTTCTTC.

V and J are TRBV4-1 and TRBJ1-4; a weak D match, TRBD1 (6 bases). V was trimmed by 1 base and J by 1 base, leaving 10 bases between them. In germline, CDR1 is MGHRA, CDR2 YSYEKL. The CDR3 totals 16 residues. This chain's CDR3 is CASSQVGALTNEKLFF. The CDR3 nucleotides are TGCGCCAGCAGCCAAGTGGGGGCTTTAACTAATGAAAAACTGTTTTTT.

This chain links TRBV29-1 with TRBJ2-7; tentatively, D is TRBD2 (6 bases). With 6 bases removed from V and 1 base from J, the gap between germline ends came to 19 bases. The CDR3 runs 15 residues. Germline CDR1 and CDR2: SQVTM and ANQGSEA. The CDR3 reads CSVELPLGGSYEQYF. CDR3 sequence (DNA): TGCAGCGTCGAACTTCCACTGGGGGGATCCTACGAGCAGTACTTC.

This sequence joins TRBV28 and TRBJ1-5; D unresolved. The CDR3 is 14 residues long. Germline-derived CDR1 and CDR2 are MDHEN and SYDVKM. The ends were cut back, 8 bases at V and 1 base at J, with 12 bases in the middle. This chain's CDR3 is CASYSRESNQPQHF. The CDR3 DNA follows: TGTGCCAGCTACTCCCGGGAGAGCAATCAGCCCCAGCATTTT.

V and J are TRBV3-1 (or the pseudogene TRBV3-2) and TRBJ1-2; 7 bases line up with TRBD1. This CDR3 is built from 16 residues. V was clipped by 1 base and J by 4 bases; unmatched bases: 9. CDR1 and CDR2 (germline): LGHDT, YNNKEL (reference sequence). CDR3 residues: CASSQAVGTEFYGYTF. CDR3 nucleotides: TGTGCCAGCAGCCAAGCCGTCGGGACAGAGTTCTATGGCTACACCTTC.

J is TRBJ2-7 and V is TRBV7-2; 7 bases align to TRBD1. V lost 6 bases and J lost 7; bases outside the gene matches: 12. CDR1 and CDR2 (germline): SGHTA, FQGNSA. The CDR3 consists of 14 residues. CDR3 region: CASSRDTGASEQYF. In DNA form, the CDR3 reads TGTGCCAGCAGTCGTGATACAGGGGCCTCAGAGCAGTACTTC.

The rearrangement links TRBV5-6 to TRBJ2-7; D unclear. Germline-derived CDR1 and CDR2 are SGHDT and YYEEEE. V gave up 0 bases and J gave up 3 bases, with 10 bases separating them. CDR3 length equals 14 residues. The CDR3 bases are TGTGCCAGCAGCTTGGGGGCCGCAATCTACGAGCAGTACTTC. Translating it yields CASSLGAAIYEQYF.

V and J are TRBV30 and TRBJ1-1; perhaps TRBD1 as D (6 bases). With 1 base removed from V and 0 bases from J, the gap between germline ends came to 9 bases. The length of the CDR3 is 14 residues. In germline, CDR1 is GTSNPN, CDR2 SVGIG (reference sequence). DNA for the CDR3: TGTGCCTGGAGTGCCGGGACACTGAACACTGAAGCTTTCTTT. This sequence encodes CAWSAGTLNTEAFF.

The V gene is TRBV27, the J gene TRBJ2-1, with a possible D match to TRBD2 (6 bases). Germline CDR1 and CDR2: MNHEY and SMNVEV (reference sequence). This CDR3 comprises 13 residues. V dropped 3 bases and J dropped 7 bases, with 10 bases sitting between them. The CDR3 sequence: CASSFTAGNEQFF. The CDR3 region has the DNA TGTGCCAGCAGTTTCACTGCGGGGAATGAGCAGTTCTTC.

This rearrangement joins TRBV27 to TRBJ2-3, with 11 bases fitting TRBD2. The germline V gene has CDR1 MNHEY and CDR2 SMNVEV (reference sequence). The V segment lost 6 bases and the J segment 2 bases; nucleotides outside the gene matches: 16. The CDR3 extends over 19 amino acids. The CDR3 region has the DNA TGTGCCAGCAGCCTCTATAGCGGGAGGGCCGGCTTGCTCACAGATACGCAGTATTTT. This encodes CASSLYSGRAGLLTDTQYF.

A few counts support this clone. The chain recombines TRBV6-5 with TRBJ2-1; D possibly corresponds to TRBD2 (5 bases). The CDR3 contains 14 residues. V gave up 2 bases and J gave up 2 bases, with 7 bases separating them. The germline CDR1 and CDR2 sequences are MNHEY and SVGAGI. CDR3 amino acids: CASSYGSAYNEQFF. CDR3 DNA sequence: TGTGCCAGCAGTTACGGGAGCGCCTACAATGAGCAGTTCTTC.

The chain employs TRBV10-3 and TRBJ1-1; D is possibly TRBD1 (6 bases). Per the germline V gene, CDR1 is ENHRY and CDR2 is SYGVKD. This CDR3 is 14 amino acids long. With 4 bases removed from V and 1 base from J, the gap between germline ends came to 10 bases. The CDR3 region is CAISAGAENTEAFF. The CDR3, as DNA: TGTGCCATCAGTGCAGGGGCCGAGAACACTGAAGCTTTCTTT.

The CDR3 nucleotides read TGTGCCTGGAGCGACTCGAGACGGAAAACCTACGAGCAGTACTTC. Translating gives CAWSDSRRKTYEQYF. V usage is TRBV30 and J usage is TRBJ2-7; D gene uncertain. Between the trimmed V and J ends, which lost 3 bases and 2 bases, there was a span of 17 bases. Looked up from germline, CDR1 is GTSNPN and CDR2 is SVGIG (reference sequence). This CDR3 comprises 15 residues.

This clone was observed a single time. This chain uses TRBV7-6 with TRBJ2-7; 7 positions match TRBD2. Germline V gives CDR1 SGHVS, CDR2 FNYEAQ. The V and J ends lost 3 bases and 7 bases, in that order; junction bases with no gene match: 9. This CDR3 has 14 amino acids. CDR3 loop: CASSFGSGTSEQYF. CDR3 nucleotides: TGTGCCAGCAGCTTCGGGAGCGGGACCTCTGAGCAGTACTTC.

This clone appeared many times. V usage is TRBV11-2 and J usage is TRBJ2-1; 15 bases match TRBD2. The CDR3 loop spans 15 amino acids. The trim removed 5 bases at V and 8 bases at J, leaving 4 bases unmatched. CDR1 SGHAT and CDR2 FQNNGV come from the germline V gene. The DNA for the CDR3 is TGTGCCAGCAGCATCCGGACTAGCGGGAGGGATGAGCAGTTCTTC. Protein product: CASSIRTSGRDEQFF.

The chain employs TRBV19 and TRBJ2-7, with 12 positions matching TRBD1. Germline V gene data show CDR1 as LNHDA and CDR2 as SQIVND (reference sequence). This CDR3 has 14 residues. The V and J ends lost 6 bases and 4 bases, in that order; junction bases with no gene match: 4. CDR3: CASSPGQGAYEQYF. The DNA for the CDR3 is TGTGCCAGTAGCCCGGGACAGGGGGCTTACGAGCAGTACTTC. The entire variable domain, with the rest obtained from reference TRBV19 and TRBJ2-7, is as follows: DGGITQSPKYLFRKEGQNVTLSCEQNLNHDAMYWYRQDPGQGLRLIYYSQIVNDFQKGDIAEGYSVSREKKESFPLTVTSAQKNPTAFYLCASSPGQGAYEQYFGPGTRLTVT.

This sequence joins TRBV10-3 and TRBJ2-7, with D perhaps TRBD1 (5 bases). Trimming pared 5 bases from V and 2 bases from J, leaving 19 bases between. This CDR3 region has 16 residues. The germline gives CDR1 ENHRY, CDR2 SYGVKD. CDR3 nucleotide sequence: TGTGCCATCAGTTTAGAAAGTGCTGGGGCTCCCTACGAGCAGTACTTC. Protein product: CAISLESAGAPYEQYF.

V gene TRBV11-2 combines with J gene TRBJ2-5; 9 bases align to TRBD2. In germline, CDR1 is SGHAT, CDR2 FQNNGV. The V gene end was trimmed by 0 bases and the J gene end by 5 bases; junction bases not matched to a gene: 10. This CDR3 contains 17 residues. CDR3 region: CASSLEISGRGVETQYF. DNA for the CDR3: TGTGCCAGCAGCTTAGAAATTAGCGGGAGAGGGGTGGAGACCCAGTACTTC. Full variable domain (outside the CDR3, taken from reference TRBV11-2 and TRBJ2-5): EAGVAQSPRYKIIEKRQSVAFWCNPISGHATLYWYQQILGQGPKLLIQFQNNGVVDDSQLPKDRFSAERLKGVDSTLKIQPAKLEDSAVYLCASSLEISGRGVETQYFGPGTRLLVL.